The 28 T cell receptor beta chains below come from one sample, sequenced in a study of Ad26.COV2.S vaccination and SARS-CoV-2 variants. The treatment: approximately 18 received Ad26.COV2.S at low or high dose, single or two shots; about five received placebo; per-sample allocation not given. Day 63 after the first vaccine or placebo injection was the time point for sampling. The repertoire was sequenced with immunoSEQ multiplex PCR; TCRdb's copy has only in-frame clones and lacks some. Here the sample spans around 300,000 clones, about 87% being singletons. The sample in question was peripheral blood, obtained in a trial of Ad26.COV2.S vaccine versus placebo. All receptors come from a person between 18 and 60 years old who received the Ad26.COV2.S COVID-19 vaccine or a placebo.

This sequence joins TRBV19 and TRBJ2-7; the match to TRBD1 covers 10 bases. Germline V gives CDR1 LNHDA, CDR2 SQIVND (reference sequence). V lost 3 bases to trimming and J lost 2 bases; unmatched junction nucleotides: 1. This CDR3 spans 14 amino acids. The CDR3 region has the DNA TGTGCCAGTAGTATCGGGACAGGGGCCTACGAGCAGTACTTC. The encoded protein is CASSIGTGAYEQYF. Drawing the rest from reference TRBV19 and TRBJ2-7, the complete variable domain is DGGITQSPKYLFRKEGQNVTLSCEQNLNHDAMYWYRQDPGQGLRLIYYSQIVNDFQKGDIAEGYSVSREKKESFPLTVTSAQKNPTAFYLCASSIGTGAYEQYFGPGTRLTVT.

The chain employs TRBV6-5 and TRBJ1-2; TRBD1 aligns across 11 bases. The length of the CDR3 is 14 residues. Trimming cost V 7 bases and J 7 bases; bases outside gene matches: 8. CDR1 and CDR2 from the germline V gene are MNHEY and SVGAGI. In nucleotides, the CDR3 is TGTGCCAGCAACCTGGGACAGGGGGGCTCTGGCTACACCTTC. It specifies CASNLGQGGSGYTF.

The CDR3 is CASSARTGTHEQYF. As DNA, the CDR3 is TGTGCCAGCAGCGCTAGGACAGGCACCCACGAGCAGTACTTC. The chain has TRBV6-2 or TRBV6-3 and TRBJ2-7; 7 nucleotides match TRBD1. V dropped 6 bases and J dropped 5; count of bases not matched to a gene: 10. This CDR3 is 14 amino acids long. Germline values: CDR1 MNHEY, CDR2 SVGEGT.

This clone turned up a few times. The V and J genes are TRBV15 and TRBJ1-5, with D possibly being TRBD1 (6 bases). V lost 0 bases and J 9 bases, leaving 12 bases between the germline ends. This CDR3 is 14 amino acids long. Germline assignment: CDR1 LNHNV and CDR2 YYDKDF (reference sequence). The CDR3 bases are TGTGCCACCAGCAGAGATCAGGGGTTTTGGCCCCAGCATTTT. Its protein product is CATSRDQGFWPQHF.

This clone has only a few counts. The rearrangement links TRBV18 to TRBJ1-1; 9 bases agree with TRBD1. The germline V gene encodes CDR1 KGHSH and CDR2 LQKENI. CDR3 size: 15 residues. Trimming cost V 6 bases and J 3 bases; bases outside gene matches: 8. The CDR3 here is CASSPDRGGDTEAFF. CDR3 DNA: TGTGCCAGCTCCCCGGACAGGGGAGGGGACACTGAAGCTTTCTTT. The variable domain in full, completed from reference TRBV18 and TRBJ1-1, reads NAGVMQNPRHLVRRRGQEARLRCSPMKGHSHVYWYRQLPEEGLKFMVYLQKENIIDESGMPKERFSAEFPKEGPSILRIQQVVRGDSAAYFCASSPDRGGDTEAFFGQGTRLTVV.

This clone has just a few counts. This chain uses TRBV28 with TRBJ1-2; TRBD1 matches at 7 bases. V shed 6 bases and J 8 bases; nucleotides not matched to a gene: 6. The CDR3 covers 12 residues. Germline CDR1 is MDHEN and CDR2 is SYDVKM. The CDR3: CASSLDRVGYTF. As DNA, the CDR3 is TGTGCCAGCAGCCTAGACAGGGTCGGCTACACCTTC.

V and J are TRBV7-2 and TRBJ1-1, with 10 bases lining up with TRBD1. This CDR3 has 15 residues. Germline V gene data show CDR1 as SGHTA and CDR2 as FQGNSA. The trim removed 4 bases at V and 6 bases at J, leaving 8 bases unmatched. The CDR3 DNA reads as TGTGCCAGCAGCTCGGTCGGACAGGGGGTTTCTGAAGCTTTCTTT. It encodes CASSSVGQGVSEAFF.

This sequence joins TRBV19 and TRBJ1-2, with TRBD1 identical over 10 bases. CDR1 is LNHDA, CDR2 SQIVND, per germline (reference sequence). V shed 1 base and J 0 bases; nucleotides not matched to a gene: 5. The CDR3 contains 17 residues. CDR3 bases: TGTGCCAGTAGTATAGTGGGGACAGGGGTCCCTAACTATGGCTACACCTTC. Translating it yields CASSIVGTGVPNYGYTF.

The V and J genes are TRBV10-3 and TRBJ1-2, with 7 bases that match TRBD1. This CDR3 is 14 amino acids long. V dropped 4 bases and J dropped 2; count of bases not matched to a gene: 4. Germline V lookup: CDR1 ENHRY, CDR2 SYGVKD. The CDR3 DNA is TGTGCCATCAGTGCCCAACAGGGGAACTATGGCTACACCTTC. Translation: CAISAQQGNYGYTF.

The chain employs TRBV7-8 and TRBJ1-1; 7 nucleotides agree with TRBD1. The CDR3 loop spans 15 amino acids. Germline V gene data show CDR1 as SGHVS and CDR2 as FQNEAQ. V lost 6 bases, J lost 2 bases, and 9 bases stayed unmatched. The chain's CDR3 is CASRLTGSLNTEAFF. CDR3 nucleotide sequence: TGTGCCAGCAGATTGACAGGGAGCCTTAACACTGAAGCTTTCTTT.

The rearrangement joins TRBV2 to TRBJ1-3; D unclear. CDR1 is SNHLY, CDR2 FYNNEI, per germline. Deletions cut 8 bases from V and 0 bases from J, with 11 bases between. The CDR3 spans 14 residues. The CDR3 sequence is CASDAGPSGNTIYF. The CDR3 coding sequence is TGTGCCAGCGACGCCGGGCCCTCTGGAAACACCATATATTTT.

The chain carries TRBV10-3 and TRBJ2-2, with D unclear. This CDR3 has 12 amino acids. Trimming took 7 bases from V and 6 from J, leaving 9 bases between them. In germline, CDR1 is ENHRY, CDR2 SYGVKD. CDR3 protein: CAITRTSGELFF. In nucleotides, the CDR3 is TGTGCCATCACCCGGACGTCCGGGGAGCTGTTTTTT.

V is TRBV7-9 and J is TRBJ2-7, with unresolved D. This CDR3 comprises 11 residues. The germline V gene encodes CDR1 SEHNR and CDR2 FQNEAQ (reference sequence). The ends were cut back, 0 bases at V and 5 bases at J, with 2 bases in the middle. The CDR3: CASSLANEQYF. CDR3 coding DNA: TGTGCCAGCAGCTTAGCAAACGAGCAGTACTTC.

The DNA of the CDR3 is TGCGCCAGCAGCTTAGCCCGGGACAGGGGAGTCCTGTTTTTT. This codes for CASSLARDRGVLFF. V is TRBV5-1 and J is TRBJ1-4; 10 nucleotides match TRBD1. V gave up 2 bases and J gave up 14 bases; unmatched junction bases: 9. This CDR3 spans 14 amino acids. CDR1 is SGHRS, CDR2 YFSETQ, per germline.

The rearrangement joins TRBV6-2 or TRBV6-3 to TRBJ2-6; D is uncertain. The CDR3 runs to 18 residues. CDR1 and CDR2 from the germline V gene are MNHEY and SVGEGT. The germline V and J ends were trimmed by 2 bases and 0 bases, with 14 bases remaining between them. The CDR3 nucleotides read TGTGCCAGCAGTTACCCGCCAAATTTAGCCTCTGGGGCCAACGTCCTGACTTTC. Translating gives CASSYPPNLASGANVLTF.

The CDR3 nucleotides read TGTGCCAGCAGTGACTCTGGTCTAGAGAACACCGGGGAGCTGTTTTTT. This translates into CASSDSGLENTGELFF. The chain carries TRBV6-4 and TRBJ2-2; no definite D call. The germline V gene has CDR1 MRHNA and CDR2 SNTAGT. The germline V and J ends were trimmed by 0 bases and 1 base, with 9 bases remaining between them. This CDR3 has 16 residues.

The chain joins TRBV19 to TRBJ2-2; 9 bases match TRBD1. Germline loops: CDR1 LNHDA, CDR2 SQIVND (reference sequence). With 5 bases clipped from V and 4 bases from J, the junction kept 2 bases outside the gene matches. The CDR3 is 14 amino acids. The CDR3 DNA reads TGTGCCAGTAGTTCGGACAGGGGCACCGGGGAGCTGTTTTTT. This sequence encodes CASSSDRGTGELFF.

V is TRBV7-9 and J is TRBJ2-2, with no clear D. V gave up 0 bases and J gave up 5 bases, with 10 bases separating them. The CDR3 totals 15 residues. Germline V lookup: CDR1 SEHNR, CDR2 FQNEAQ (reference sequence). The CDR3 here is CASSLAVGFTGELFF. For the CDR3, the DNA is TGTGCCAGCAGCTTAGCGGTGGGGTTTACCGGGGAGCTGTTTTTT.

This clone appeared a single time. This chain links TRBV9 with TRBJ2-2; either TRBD1 or TRBD2 may supply D (5 bases each). The CDR3 is 16 amino acids. V was trimmed by 1 base and J by 7 bases, leaving 17 bases between them. CDR1 and CDR2 (germline): SGDLS, YYNGEE. CDR3 residues: CASSVRSSGAHGELFF. The CDR3 nucleotides read TGTGCCAGCAGCGTAAGGTCGTCCGGGGCCCACGGGGAGCTGTTTTTT. Filled out from reference TRBV9 and TRBJ2-2, the complete variable domain reads DSGVTQTPKHLITATGQRVTLRCSPRSGDLSVYWYQQSLDQGLQFLIQYYNGEERAKGNILERFSAQQFPDLHSELNLSSLELGDSALYFCASSVRSSGAHGELFFGEGSRLTVL.

This clone was counted between two and nine times. The chain recombines TRBV6-2 or TRBV6-3 with TRBJ1-1; D remains ambiguous. With 2 bases removed from V and 3 bases from J, the gap between germline ends came to 7 bases. The CDR3 length is 13 residues. In germline, CDR1 is MNHEY, CDR2 SVGEGT. CDR3 amino acids: CASSYRVHTEAFF. CDR3 DNA: TGTGCCAGCAGTTACAGGGTTCACACTGAAGCTTTCTTT.

V and J are TRBV19 and TRBJ2-1; D is tentatively TRBD1 or TRBD2 (5 bases each). The CDR3 sequence is 12 residues long. The germline CDR1 and CDR2 sequences are LNHDA and SQIVND (reference sequence). Trimming took 4 bases from V and 10 from J, leaving 11 bases between them. The CDR3: CASSREGQEQFF. CDR3 DNA sequence: TGTGCCAGTAGTAGAGAGGGGCAAGAGCAGTTCTTC.

This chain joins TRBV7-2 and TRBJ2-7; tentatively, D is TRBD1 (6 bases). The CDR3 covers 13 residues. The V end lost 2 bases, the J end lost 6 bases, and 11 bases lay between the germline ends. The V gene's germline CDR1 is SGHTA and CDR2 FQGNSA. The CDR3 DNA sequence: TGTGCCAGCAGCTTATCCGGGACATTCGAGCAGTACTTC. It specifies CASSLSGTFEQYF.

The chain couples TRBV27 to TRBJ2-7, with 12 bases matching TRBD1. V was clipped by 0 bases and J by 6 bases; unmatched bases: 3. The CDR3 runs to 15 residues. Germline CDR1 and CDR2: MNHEY and SMNVEV (reference sequence). Here the CDR3 DNA reads TGTGCCAGCAGTTTATCGGGGACAGGGGGCACCGAGCAGTACTTC. Its protein is CASSLSGTGGTEQYF.

This clone was counted once. This chain connects TRBV6-5 to TRBJ2-7; D call uncertain. Germline assignment: CDR1 MNHEY and CDR2 SVGAGI. Trimming cost V 6 bases and J 1 base, with 13 bases left between them. The CDR3 extends over 14 amino acids. The DNA for the CDR3 is TGTGCCAGCAGGAGAACCGGGCGGTCCTACGAGCAGTACTTC. Its protein is CASRRTGRSYEQYF.

This clone was seen a single time. The V call is TRBV27, the J call TRBJ2-4; D may be TRBD1 (7 bases). Trimming stripped 5 bases from V and 6 bases from J, with 20 bases between. Per germline, CDR1 MNHEY and CDR2 SMNVEV (reference sequence). The CDR3 runs 16 residues. The CDR3 bases are TGTGCCAGCAGTAGGGAGGCGGACCCAGGGGGAAACATTCAGTACTTC. This codes for CASSREADPGGNIQYF.

The chain couples TRBV15 to TRBJ1-3; perhaps TRBD1 as D (6 bases). The CDR3 is made up of 15 amino acids. The V end lost 1 base, the J end lost 3 bases, and 10 bases lay between the germline ends. The germline V gene encodes CDR1 LNHNV and CDR2 YYDKDF (reference sequence). CDR3 in DNA: TGTGCCACCAGCAGAGCATCAGGGGTTGGAAACACCATATATTTT. This gives the protein CATSRASGVGNTIYF.

The chain couples TRBV7-2 to TRBJ1-3, with TRBD1 as a possible D gene (5 bases). Trimming removed 2 bases from V and 2 bases from J, with 10 bases in between. Germline loops: CDR1 SGHTA, CDR2 FQGNSA. The CDR3 is made up of 15 amino acids. The CDR3: CASSLPGMAGNTIYF. DNA for the CDR3: TGTGCCAGCAGCTTACCAGGGATGGCTGGAAACACCATATATTTT. Looking up the rest from reference TRBV7-2 and TRBJ1-3 gives the full variable domain: GAGVSQSPSNKVTEKGKDVELRCDPISGHTALYWYRQSLGQGLEFLIYFQGNSAPDKSGLPSDRFSAERTGGSVSTLTIQRTQQEDSAVYLCASSLPGMAGNTIYFGEGSWLTVV.

The rearrangement links TRBV5-1 to TRBJ1-3; no reliable D call. V was clipped by 3 bases and J by 3 bases, with 10 bases between them. Germline V gene sequence: CDR1 SGHRS, CDR2 YFSETQ. There are 14 residues in the CDR3. The CDR3 region has the DNA TGCGCCAGCAGCTCTACGGGGTTTGGAAACACCATATATTTT. Translation: CASSSTGFGNTIYF.